The present TCR beta chain was sequenced within a study of monozygotic twins with inflammatory bowel disease (dated by TCRdb to between 2017 and 2020). The study in broad terms: A total of some 28 monozygotic twin pairs were included in the full study, comprising nine German pairs (four IBD-concordant, five IBD-discordant) and 19 IBD-discordant Danish pairs. Disease-associated traits were sought mainly through comparisons between IBD patients and their genetically identical healthy co-twins within discordant pairs. Each individual had, on average, about 151 000 unique TCRalpha sequences and 181 000 unique TCRbeta sequences available for analysis. Paper-wide results and their limitations: Background noise and inter-individual variability may have been introduced into the repertoires by the differing immunosuppressive treatments among patients. No difference in repertoire similarity was observed between concordant and discordant twins, possibly owing to limited statistical power. Compared with healthy twins, IBD patients shared fewer clonotypes with other individuals, and the difference was most pronounced in patients with signs of disease activity. Measured by the inverse Simpson index, TCRbeta repertoire diversity was lower in IBD patients than in their healthy co-twins. Distinction between different T cell subtypes could not be achieved in the analysis. The results gave no support for a single strong signal or clonotype linked to IBD.

Concerning this clonotype: This receptor's antigen is unknown.

Preparation of the library involved 5' RACE. The input for every TCR library was roughly 3.5 ug of total RNA. For each sample, cDNA synthesis with SMARTScribe reverse transcriptase was split into eight separate reactions. Unique molecular identifiers containing a 6-nucleotide sample barcode were introduced through template switching during cDNA synthesis. TCRalpha and TCRbeta cDNA was amplified by two nested PCRs of about 15 and 9 cycles, with bead purification after each PCR. Before amplification, the cDNA was treated with uracil DNA-glycosylase and purified using the QIAquick PCR purification kit. In the second PCR, Illumina TruSeq-compatible adapters and sample-specific barcodes were added. Library quality and concentration were checked on TapeStation and Qubit, and libraries were pooled at roughly 5 ng each. Sequencing of pooled libraries was carried out on an Illumina HiSeq2500 single-index Rapid Run using 2 x 100 bp reads and custom sequencing primers. Per the source publication's procedure: MiGEC version 1.2.6 was used for UMI-based consensus assembly, which corrected PCR and sequencing errors. MiXCR version 2.1.1 was used for V(D)J alignment, clonotype assembly and CDR3 extraction. To normalise gene usage, clonotype sharing and MAIT/NKT TCR abundance, the analysis used the top 1000, 10 000 and 20 000 clonotypes per sample. After downsampling to 27 000 UMIs, diversity was calculated as the inverse Simpson index using the vegan R package. Paired Mann-Whitney U tests were applied to discordant twin pairs, and Benjamini-Hochberg correction was used for multiple testing. TCRdb reprocessed the reads, so every CDR3 protein sequence counts as one entry and DNA is not shown. It is TCRdb's table, rather than the study itself, that gives the V and J calls and clone size. This specimen's table enumerates more than 350,000 distinct CDR3 sequences. The top ten constitute 2.4% of the sample.

From each donor, a roughly 2.6 ml peripheral blood sample was collected into PAXgene tubes and stored at -80 degrees C. Without any T cell sorting, total RNA was extracted from whole blood using the PAXgene blood miRNA kit on an automated QIAcube. Deep TCRalpha and TCRbeta repertoire profiling with unique molecular barcoding was performed on peripheral blood of monozygotic twin pairs concordant or discordant for inflammatory bowel disease. Smoking habits were recorded for all twin pairs, with individuals classified as current, former or never smokers. The CDR3 runs 18 amino acids, cysteine and phenylalanine included. The nucleotide record is missing. Via the germline V gene, CDR1 is LGHNA and CDR2 YSLEER.

The material sequenced was blood. This clonotype was sampled from a human donor with ulcerative colitis or Crohn's disease, or a healthy co-twin of an affected twin (not recorded which). The V gene is TRBV4-3 and the J gene is TRBJ2-6; the D call from TCRdb, TRBD1, cannot be confirmed without DNA. The CDR3 protein is CASSQDSAGVTGANVLTF.